The subject of this entry is one T cell receptor (beta chain). The target of this receptor is not known. Base-call qualities are not available, and no considerably larger clone is one nucleotide away. The data were obtained in a study of blood T cell repertoires in COVID-19 (dated by TCRdb to about 2020). For context, the study as a whole: Samples from collaborators originated in the United States, Italy and Spain and spanned both the acute and convalescent phases of COVID-19. The sample metadata nearly always contained a de-identified subject ID, COVID-19 status, age in years and sex. Samples came from the ongoing ImmuneRACE study (first 160 participants) plus 1,254 subjects from 6 global collaborators. The material from the prospective study consisted of cDNA or gDNA derived from T cells, B-cell-depleted T cells, or PBMCs. Where available, HLA class I and class II types were obtained from metadata supplied by the sample provider rather than from assay-based typing. The dataset comprised deeply sampled blood TCRbeta repertoires from subjects exposed to, actively infected with, or recovered from COVID-19. A freely available public database, intended as a resource for researchers studying the immune response to SARS-CoV-2, is where the repertoires were released.

TCRbeta CDR3 regions were amplified from genomic DNA using the immunoSEQ Assay, a bias-controlled multiplex PCR. In the paper's pipeline: Within the assay, amplification of reference gene primers was used to estimate how many nucleated cells each sample contained. To quantify the absolute abundance of each unique TCRbeta CDR3 rearrangement, sequence reads were collapsed and filtered. For each sample, productive Simpson clonality was calculated as the square root of Simpson's diversity index over productive rearrangements. This is the immuneACCESS table as TCRdb keeps it, with only in-frame sequences that have V and J called. A part of the clones is gone; compared with another copy, unresolved V genes explain less than half, and the rest is unexplained. The V and J calls and the clone size are those of that table, but D and trimming were determined from the DNA. Here the sample has some 340,000 clones; roughly four fifths occur a single time. Of the sample, approximately 4.7% is held by the ten largest clones.

The CDR3 holds 19 amino acids from the cysteine to the phenylalanine. The retained sequence is limited to the CDR3, 57 bases, with the frame set at the first base. The V end loses 0 bases and the J end loses 1 base, and a stretch of 19 bases separates them. CDR1 and CDR2, per the germline V gene, are ENHRY and SYGVKD. In the prospective study, participants were roughly 18 to 95 years old, resided in approximately 25 geographic areas of the United States, and were enrolled through a virtual design. In the prospective study, participants were assigned to cohorts based on the clinical history participants reported in a screening survey and a study questionnaire. Recovered participants in ImmuneRACE Cohort 3 were defined as having two consecutive negative NP/OP PCR tests, clearance from a healthcare professional, or resolution of symptoms. In the prospective study, whole blood, serum and a nasopharyngeal or oropharyngeal swab were collected from each participant by mobile phlebotomists. Prospective study participants could optionally give additional blood draws and questionnaires over an approximately two-month period. Before DNA extraction, prospective study blood samples were shipped either frozen or at room temperature.

What the research found in general, with its limitations: Clinical and demographic metadata were provided uncurated, with the amount varying by source and participant.

Sequencing was performed on PBMCs or T cells enriched from blood (not recorded which). The clonotype was recovered from a woman aged 50 to 65 who had recovered from COVID-19. The sequence links TRBV10-3 to TRBJ1-3; 6 matching bases give a weak D call of TRBD1. The CDR3 has the sequence CAISESLQGRRVSGNTIYF. The bases are TGTGCCATCAGTGAGTCCCTACAGGGAAGAAGAGTTTCTGGAAACACCATATATTTT.